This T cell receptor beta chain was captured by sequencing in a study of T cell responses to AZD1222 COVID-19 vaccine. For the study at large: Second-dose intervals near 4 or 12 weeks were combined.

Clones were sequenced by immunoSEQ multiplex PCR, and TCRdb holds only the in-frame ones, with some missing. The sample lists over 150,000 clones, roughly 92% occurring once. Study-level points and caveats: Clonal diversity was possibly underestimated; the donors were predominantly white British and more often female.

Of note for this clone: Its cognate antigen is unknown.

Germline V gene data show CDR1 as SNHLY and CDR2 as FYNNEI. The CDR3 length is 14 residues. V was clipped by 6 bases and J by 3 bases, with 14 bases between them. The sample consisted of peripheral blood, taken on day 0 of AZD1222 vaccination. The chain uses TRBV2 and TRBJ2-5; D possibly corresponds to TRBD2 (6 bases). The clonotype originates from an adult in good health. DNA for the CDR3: TGTGCCAGCAGCCAATTAACGGGGGAAGAGACCCAGTACTTC. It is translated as CASSQLTGEETQYF.